This T cell receptor (beta chain) was documented in a study of radiation and T cells in renal cell carcinoma. Per the germline V gene, CDR1 is SGHDN and CDR2 is FVKESK. CDR3 size: 12 residues. Trimming pared 3 bases from V and 5 bases from J, leaving 7 bases between. TCRdb keeps only in-frame clones here, not all; method: immunoSEQ multiplex PCR. The data show some 150,000 clones, 86% seen once. Described time point: blood 4 weeks post-SBRT, at nephrectomy. Treatment of the sample: 15 Gy SBRT to primary tumor, nephrectomy 4 weeks later. This renal cell carcinoma was of the clear cell type. The rearrangement links TRBV14 to TRBJ2-5, with D possibly matching TRBD2 (6 bases). Sequences were derived from blood, sampled from a patient whose treatment included radiotherapy and nephrectomy. This receptor was identified in a woman in her 50s with renal cell carcinoma. CDR3 region: CASSQGGETQYF. Here the CDR3 DNA reads TGTGCCAGCAGCCAGGGGGGTGAGACCCAGTACTTC.